This T cell receptor beta chain is from a study of cytomegalovirus exposure and HLA in healthy donors. Points on this clone: Its target is not known.

Whole-study findings and limits: The study labeled under 200 TCR beta chains cytomegalovirus-associated. Earlier analysis found most TCR beta V segments productive about 90% or about 30% of the time.

PCR primers comprised 60 Vbeta and 13 Jbeta primers. Sequenced by immunoSEQ multiplex PCR; TCRdb stores in-frame clones only, minus some. The profile shows roughly 140,000 clones, roughly three quarters of them singletons. Sequenced: PBMCs. This TCR derives from a man between 60 and 75 years old in good health and CMV-seronegative.

As DNA, the CDR3 is TGTGCCACCAGCAGCCGGGACAGGGCGCGCGAGCAGTACTTC. This codes for CATSSRDRAREQYF. This chain connects TRBV15 to TRBJ2-7, with 9 nucleotides matching TRBD1. From germline, CDR1 is LNHNV and CDR2 YYDKDF (reference sequence). This CDR3 region has 14 residues. After removal of 3 bases from V and 6 bases from J, the junction contained 6 bases not matched to a gene.